This T cell receptor (beta chain) was captured by sequencing in a study of blood T cell repertoires in COVID-19. Generated by immunoSEQ multiplex PCR, the TCRdb table keeps only in-frame clones and is missing some. The table includes about 130,000 clones, 60% to 80% detected once. Per germline, CDR1 SGHAT and CDR2 FQNNGV. V lost 4 bases and J 0 bases, leaving 15 bases between the germline ends. This CDR3 is 16 amino acids long. The TCR originated in a man aged 55 to 70 who had recovered from COVID-19. The sample comprised peripheral blood. This chain links TRBV11-2 with TRBJ1-2; D is unclear. The CDR3 protein is CASSSIPETTNYGYTF. DNA of the CDR3: TGTGCCAGCAGCTCGATCCCGGAGACTACTAACTATGGCTACACCTTC. Full variable domain (outside the CDR3, taken from reference TRBV11-2 and TRBJ1-2): EAGVAQSPRYKIIEKRQSVAFWCNPISGHATLYWYQQILGQGPKLLIQFQNNGVVDDSQLPKDRFSAERLKGVDSTLKIQPAKLEDSAVYLCASSSIPETTNYGYTFGSGTRLTVV.